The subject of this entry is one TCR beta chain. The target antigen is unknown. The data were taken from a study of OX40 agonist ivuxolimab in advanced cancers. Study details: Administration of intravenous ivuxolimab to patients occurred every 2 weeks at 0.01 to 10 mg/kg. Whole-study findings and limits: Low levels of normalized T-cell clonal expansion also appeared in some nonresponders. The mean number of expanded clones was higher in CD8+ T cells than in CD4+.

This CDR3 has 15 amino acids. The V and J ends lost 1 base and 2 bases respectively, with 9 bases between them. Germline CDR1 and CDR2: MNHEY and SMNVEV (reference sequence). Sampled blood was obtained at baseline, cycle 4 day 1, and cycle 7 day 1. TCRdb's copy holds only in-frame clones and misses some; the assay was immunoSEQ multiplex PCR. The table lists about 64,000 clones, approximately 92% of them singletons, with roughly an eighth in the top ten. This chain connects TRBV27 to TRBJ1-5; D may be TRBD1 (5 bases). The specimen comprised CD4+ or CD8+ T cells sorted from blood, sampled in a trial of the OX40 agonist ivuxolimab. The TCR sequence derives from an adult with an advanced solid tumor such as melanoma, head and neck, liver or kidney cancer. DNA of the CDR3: TGTGCCAGCAGTTTATTTGGGGCTGGCAATCAGCCCCAGCATTTT. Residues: CASSLFGAGNQPQHF.